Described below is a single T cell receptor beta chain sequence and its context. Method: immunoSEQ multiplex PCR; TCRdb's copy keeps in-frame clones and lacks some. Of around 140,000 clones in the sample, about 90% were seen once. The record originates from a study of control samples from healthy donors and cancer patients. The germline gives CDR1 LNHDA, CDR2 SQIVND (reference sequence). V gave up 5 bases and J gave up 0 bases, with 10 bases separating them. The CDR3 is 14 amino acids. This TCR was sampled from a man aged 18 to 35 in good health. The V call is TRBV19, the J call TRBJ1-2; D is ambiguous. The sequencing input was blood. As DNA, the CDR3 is TGTGCCAGTAGTTCCCAGCACTCTAACTATGGCTACACCTTC. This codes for CASSSQHSNYGYTF.